What follows are 21 T cell receptor beta chains derived from one specimen sequenced in a study of regulatory T cells in long-lasting Graves disease. Time point here: newly diagnosed GD, antithyroid drugs for less than 3 months. Researchers made the TCR library from RNA that was extracted from PBMCs. The authors built TCR beta libraries using iRepertoire HTBI primers and Arm-PCR of CDR3 regions. TCRdb independently ran MiXCR on the multiplex PCR reads; one entry per CDR3 protein. Among fewer than 350,000 distinct CDR3 sequences listed, under 20% were seen once. The sample consisted of peripheral blood mononuclear cells (PBMCs), taken at new diagnosis, from a patient treated with antithyroid drugs. The receptors stem from a female donor with Graves disease.

This clonotype was recorded at least ten times. V is TRBV20-1 and J is TRBJ2-7; no clear D. The CDR3 spans 12 residues. With 2 bases removed from V and 3 bases from J, the gap between germline ends came to 8 bases. The V gene's germline CDR1 is DFQATT and CDR2 SNEGSKA (reference sequence). The CDR3 spells CSARKDGYEQYF. In DNA form, the CDR3 reads TGCAGTGCTAGAAAGGACGGCTACGAGCAGTACTTC.

This clonotype was recorded once. V is TRBV28 and J is TRBJ1-1; D not certain. V was pared by 7 bases and J by 2 bases, with 14 bases between. Germline CDR1 MDHEN, CDR2 SYDVKM. The CDR3 has 14 residues. CDR3 loop: CASTSGTINTEAFF. The CDR3, as DNA: TGTGCCAGCACTTCCGGAACAATTAACACTGAAGCTTTCTTT. Filled out from reference TRBV28 and TRBJ1-1, the complete variable domain reads DVKVTQSSRYLVKRTGEKVFLECVQDMDHENMFWYRQDPGLGLRLIYFSYDVKMKEKGDIPEGYSVSREKKERFSLILESASTNQTSMYLCASTSGTINTEAFFGQGTRLTVV.

The V gene is TRBV29-1, the J gene TRBJ2-5; TRBD1 matches at 11 bases. The V gene end was trimmed by 6 bases and the J gene end by 4 bases; junction bases not matched to a gene: 7. The CDR3 has 14 amino acids. Germline-derived CDR1 and CDR2 are SQVTM and ANQGSEA. The CDR3 nucleotides are TGCAGCGTCCCCCGGACAGGGGGCACAGAGACCCAGTACTTC. Its translation is CSVPRTGGTETQYF. The complete variable domain, with remaining parts taken from reference TRBV29-1 and TRBJ2-5, reads SAVISQKPSRDICQRGTSLTIQCQVDSQVTMMFWYRQQPGQSLTLIATANQGSEATYESGFVIDKFPISRPNLTFSTLTVSNMSPEDSSIYLCSVPRTGGTETQYFGPGTRLLVL.

This clonotype was detected ten times or more. This chain uses TRBV12-3 or TRBV12-4 with TRBJ1-4; 7 nucleotides match TRBD1. V lost 2 bases to trimming and J lost 5 bases; unmatched junction nucleotides: 5. This CDR3 region has 15 residues. CDR3 loop: CASSLLSGGNEKLFF. The CDR3 DNA follows: TGTGCCAGCAGTTTACTGTCAGGGGGGAATGAAAAACTGTTTTTT.

This clonotype occurred many times. This chain uses TRBV12-3 or TRBV12-4 with TRBJ2-7, with TRBD2 identical over 13 bases. The CDR3 is made up of 16 amino acids. Trimming at V came to 5 bases and at J to 4 bases, leaving 8 bases not matched to a gene. The CDR3 DNA is TGTGCCAGCAGTAGCATTCGGACTAGCGGGAGTTACGAGCAGTACTTC. The encoded protein is CASSSIRTSGSYEQYF.

This clonotype occurred many times. V gene TRBV27 combines with J gene TRBJ1-2; D possibly corresponds to TRBD1 (6 bases). V was shortened by 4 bases and J by 5 bases, with 8 bases between the two germline ends. From germline, CDR1 is MNHEY and CDR2 SMNVEV (reference sequence). The CDR3 loop spans 12 amino acids. The CDR3 DNA follows: TGTGCCAGCAGTTATACAGGGTATGGCTACACCTTC. Its protein is CASSYTGYGYTF.

Many counts were recorded for this clonotype. This chain uses TRBV2 with TRBJ2-1; TRBD2 matches at 8 bases. The V gene's germline CDR1 is SNHLY and CDR2 FYNNEI. The J segment lost 3 bases and the V segment lost 3 bases, leaving 16 bases of the junction unmatched. The CDR3 covers 19 residues. CDR3 in amino acids: CASSDLSGRVNWDYNEQFF. CDR3 DNA: TGTGCCAGCAGTGATTTGAGCGGGAGAGTTAATTGGGACTACAATGAGCAGTTCTTC.

This clonotype was seen ten or more times. This rearrangement joins TRBV9 to TRBJ2-7, with a weak D call TRBD2 (5 bases). The V end lost 0 bases, the J end lost 4 bases, and 14 bases lay between the germline ends. This CDR3 has 15 amino acids. Germline values: CDR1 SGDLS, CDR2 YYNGEE. The DNA for the CDR3 is TGTGCCAGCAGCGTAGAGGTGGGAGTACGGTACGAGCAGTACTTC. The encoded protein is CASSVEVGVRYEQYF.

Regarding this clonotype: Being one base from a much bigger clone, this may be a read error. The conserved final phenylalanine or tryptophan is absent from the CDR3, which likely points to a read error. This sequence joins TRBV11-2 and TRBJ2-7, with 14 bases lining up with TRBD2. This CDR3 is built from 16 residues. From germline, CDR1 is SGHAT and CDR2 FQNNGV. Trimming at V came to 5 bases and at J to 7 bases, leaving 10 bases not matched to a gene. CDR3 DNA sequence: TGTGCCAGCAGCCCCGCCCGCCGGACTAGCGGGAGGGAGCAGTACTGC. This codes for CASSPARRTSGREQYC.

In its sample, this clonotype was seen many times. The chain links TRBV12-3 or TRBV12-4 to TRBJ1-2; possible D gene TRBD1, 6 bases. The CDR3 is made up of 13 amino acids. V gave up 5 bases and J gave up 7 bases, with 14 bases separating them. Here the CDR3 DNA reads TGTGCCAGCAGTCCCCCCAGGACAGTTGGCTACACCTTC. It specifies CASSPPRTVGYTF.

This clonotype was recorded at least ten times. V is TRBV12-3 or TRBV12-4 and J is TRBJ2-3; 10 bases agree with TRBD2. J gave up 6 bases and V 6 bases, and 9 bases lay outside the gene matches. The CDR3 is 15 residues long. CDR3 DNA sequence: TGTGCCAGCAGCCCACCCAGCGGGGGGGCTGATACGCAGTATTTT. It codes for CASSPPSGGADTQYF.

The J gene is TRBJ2-7, the V gene TRBV5-1, with D tentatively TRBD1 (5 bases). Germline assignment: CDR1 SGHRS and CDR2 YFSETQ. The V end lost 7 bases, the J end lost 0 bases, and 14 bases lay between the germline ends. CDR3 length: 14 residues. The CDR3 here is CASSVGLDSYEQYF. The DNA for the CDR3 is TGCGCCAGCTCCGTGGGGCTCGACTCCTACGAGCAGTACTTC.

This clonotype was counted many times. The chain uses TRBV4-2 and TRBJ2-5; either TRBD1 or TRBD2 may fit D (5 bases each). The germline gives CDR1 LGHNA, CDR2 YNFKEQ. Trimming pared 1 base from V and 6 bases from J, leaving 18 bases between. The CDR3 extends over 16 amino acids. This CDR3 is CASSQGGRAVVKTQYF. The CDR3, as DNA: TGTGCCAGCAGCCAAGGGGGACGGGCGGTAGTGAAGACCCAGTACTTC.

The sample holds a few counts of this clonotype. The V call is TRBV11-3, the J call TRBJ2-5, with TRBD2 matching 13 bases. The germline V gene has CDR1 SGHNT and CDR2 YENEEA. V gave up 0 bases and J gave up 7 bases; unmatched junction bases: 8. CDR3 length equals 17 residues. In DNA, the CDR3 is TGTGCCAGCAGCTTAGAAGGGGGACTAGCGGGAACCCGGACCCAGTACTTC. It specifies CASSLEGGLAGTRTQYF.

Ten or more counts support this clonotype. The CDR3: CASSPNQGAGYGYTF. CDR3 DNA: TGTGCCAGCTCCCCGAATCAGGGGGCTGGCTATGGCTACACCTTC. The V call is TRBV3-1, the J call TRBJ1-2; TRBD1 matches 8 bases. CDR1 LGHDT and CDR2 YNNKEL come from the germline V gene (reference sequence). Unmatched junction bases numbered 12, after V lost 8 bases and J lost 4 bases. There are 15 residues in the CDR3.

This clonotype was counted at least ten times. The rearrangement uses TRBV30 and TRBJ2-7; D may match TRBD1 or TRBD2 (5 bases each). V shed 3 bases and J shed 3 bases, with 9 bases lying between them. Germline values: CDR1 GTSNPN, CDR2 SVGIG (reference sequence). The CDR3 has 12 residues. CDR3 protein: CAWSGTNYEQYF. For the CDR3, the DNA is TGTGCCTGGAGCGGGACGAACTACGAGCAGTACTTC. The whole variable domain, filled in from reference TRBV30 and TRBJ2-7, reads SQTIHQWPATLVQPVGSPLSLECTVEGTSNPNLYWYRQAAGRGLQLLFYSVGIGQISSEVPQNLSASRPQDRQFILSSKKLLLSDSGFYLCAWSGTNYEQYFGPGTRLTVT.

This clonotype was counted at least ten times. The V call is TRBV7-2, the J call TRBJ1-3; a weak D match, TRBD1 (6 bases). Trimming left V 1 base short and J 1 base short, with 11 bases between. The germline gives CDR1 SGHTA, CDR2 FQGNSA. The CDR3 consists of 16 residues. CDR3 sequence reads: CASSLGHRVSGNTIYF. The CDR3 nucleotides are TGTGCCAGCAGCTTAGGACACAGGGTTTCTGGAAACACCATATATTTT.

This clonotype was recorded many times. The V and J genes are TRBV28 and TRBJ2-7; TRBD2 agrees at 13 bases. The length of the CDR3 is 15 residues. V trimming: 3 bases; J trimming: 7 bases; junction bases outside the gene matches: 6. Germline lookup yields CDR1 MDHEN and CDR2 SYDVKM. CDR3 amino acids: CASSLLGTSGTEQYF. The CDR3 DNA reads as TGTGCCAGCAGTTTGCTCGGGACTAGCGGGACTGAGCAGTACTTC. Full variable domain (outside the CDR3, taken from reference TRBV28 and TRBJ2-7): DVKVTQSSRYLVKRTGEKVFLECVQDMDHENMFWYRQDPGLGLRLIYFSYDVKMKEKGDIPEGYSVSREKKERFSLILESASTNQTSMYLCASSLLGTSGTEQYFGPGTRLTVT.

The sample holds many counts of this clonotype. The chain is built from TRBV30 and TRBJ2-7; D not resolved. This CDR3 has 18 residues. Germline V gene lookup returns CDR1 GTSNPN and CDR2 SVGIG (reference sequence). V lost 0 bases and J lost 5, with 26 bases in between. CDR3 DNA sequence: TGTGCCTGGAGTGTACGTTTTCCGATCCCCGGCTTGAGAAACGAGCAGTACTTC. Translation: CAWSVRFPIPGLRNEQYF.

This clonotype was seen ten or more times. This sequence joins TRBV12-3 or TRBV12-4 and TRBJ2-2; perhaps TRBD2 as D (5 bases). V was pared by 5 bases and J by 4 bases, with 14 bases between. The CDR3 runs 15 residues. CDR3 coding DNA: TGTGCCAGCAGTCCGGCGGGCCCGGTCACCGGGGAGCTGTTTTTT. The encoded protein is CASSPAGPVTGELFF.

This sequence joins TRBV30 and TRBJ2-5, with 8 positions matching TRBD2. Germline CDR1 and CDR2: GTSNPN and SVGIG (reference sequence). CDR3 length: 17 amino acids. V shed 1 base and J 5 bases; nucleotides not matched to a gene: 15. CDR3 coding DNA: TGTGCCTGGAGTGAAGAGGTCGGGAGGGCCGGAACCGAGACCCAGTACTTC. It encodes CAWSEEVGRAGTETQYF. Together with reference TRBV30 and TRBJ2-5, the CDR3 gives the full variable domain: SQTIHQWPATLVQPVGSPLSLECTVEGTSNPNLYWYRQAAGRGLQLLFYSVGIGQISSEVPQNLSASRPQDRQFILSSKKLLLSDSGFYLCAWSEEVGRAGTETQYFGPGTRLLVL.